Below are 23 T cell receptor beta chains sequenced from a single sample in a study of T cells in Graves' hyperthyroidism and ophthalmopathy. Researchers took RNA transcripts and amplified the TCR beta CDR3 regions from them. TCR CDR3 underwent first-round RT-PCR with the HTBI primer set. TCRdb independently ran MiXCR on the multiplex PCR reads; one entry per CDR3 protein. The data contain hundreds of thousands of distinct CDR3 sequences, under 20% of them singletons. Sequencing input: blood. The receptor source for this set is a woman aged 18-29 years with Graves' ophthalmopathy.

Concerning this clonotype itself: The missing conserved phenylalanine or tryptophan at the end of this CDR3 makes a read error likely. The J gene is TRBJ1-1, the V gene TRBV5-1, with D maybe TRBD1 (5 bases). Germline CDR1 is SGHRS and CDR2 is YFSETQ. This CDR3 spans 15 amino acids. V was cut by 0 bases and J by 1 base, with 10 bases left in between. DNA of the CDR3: TGCGCCAGCAGCTTGGAAGGGACTTCGAACACTGAAGCTTTCCTT. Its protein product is CASSLEGTSNTEAFL.

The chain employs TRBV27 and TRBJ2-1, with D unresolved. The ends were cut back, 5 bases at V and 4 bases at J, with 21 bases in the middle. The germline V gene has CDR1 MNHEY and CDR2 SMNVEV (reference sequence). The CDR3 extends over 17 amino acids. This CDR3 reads CASSPLPFGKEYNEQFF. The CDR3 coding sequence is TGTGCCAGCAGTCCCCTTCCTTTCGGTAAGGAATACAATGAGCAGTTCTTC.

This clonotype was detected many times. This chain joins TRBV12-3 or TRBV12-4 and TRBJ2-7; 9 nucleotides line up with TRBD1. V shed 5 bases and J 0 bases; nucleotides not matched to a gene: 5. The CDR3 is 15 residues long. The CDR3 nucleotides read TGTGCCAGCAGTCCGGGACAGGGACCCTCCTACGAGCAGTACTTC. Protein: CASSPGQGPSYEQYF.

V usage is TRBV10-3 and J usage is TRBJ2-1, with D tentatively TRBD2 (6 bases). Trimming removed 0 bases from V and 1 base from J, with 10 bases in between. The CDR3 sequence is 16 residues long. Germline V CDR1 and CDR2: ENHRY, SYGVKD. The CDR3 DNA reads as TGTGCCATCAGTGAGTCGACCGGGACTTCCTACAATGAGCAGTTCTTC. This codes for CAISESTGTSYNEQFF.

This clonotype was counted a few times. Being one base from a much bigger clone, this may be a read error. CDR3 loop: CASSLDLPYEQYF. The CDR3, as DNA: TGTGCCAGCAGCTTAGATCTGCCCTACGAGCAGTACTTC. V gene TRBV11-2 combines with J gene TRBJ2-7; no clear D gene. Germline CDR1 is SGHAT and CDR2 is FQNNGV. The length of the CDR3 is 13 residues. With 0 bases removed from V and 2 bases from J, the gap between germline ends came to 5 bases.

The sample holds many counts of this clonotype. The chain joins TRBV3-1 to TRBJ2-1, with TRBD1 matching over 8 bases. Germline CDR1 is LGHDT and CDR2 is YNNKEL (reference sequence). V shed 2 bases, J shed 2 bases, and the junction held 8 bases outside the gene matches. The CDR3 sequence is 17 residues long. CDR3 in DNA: TGTGCCAGCAGCCAACCGCGGACAGGGACCACCTACAATGAGCAGTTCTTC. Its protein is CASSQPRTGTTYNEQFF.

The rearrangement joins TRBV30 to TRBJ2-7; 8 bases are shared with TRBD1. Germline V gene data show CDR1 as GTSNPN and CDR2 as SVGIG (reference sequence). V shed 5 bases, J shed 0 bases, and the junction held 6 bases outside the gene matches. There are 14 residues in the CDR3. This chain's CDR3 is CAWGGQGLSYEQYF. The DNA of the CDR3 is TGTGCCTGGGGCGGACAGGGACTCTCCTACGAGCAGTACTTC.

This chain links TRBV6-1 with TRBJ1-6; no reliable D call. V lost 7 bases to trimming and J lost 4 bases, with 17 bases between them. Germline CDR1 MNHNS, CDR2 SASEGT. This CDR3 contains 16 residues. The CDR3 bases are TGTGCCAGCACCCCATTGAAGGACCTTTATAATTCACCCCTCCACTTT. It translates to CASTPLKDLYNSPLHF.

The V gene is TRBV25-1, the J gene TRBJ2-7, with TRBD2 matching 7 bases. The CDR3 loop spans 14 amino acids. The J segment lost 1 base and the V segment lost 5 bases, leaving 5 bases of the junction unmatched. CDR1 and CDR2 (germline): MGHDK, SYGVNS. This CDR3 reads CASSREVGSYEQYF. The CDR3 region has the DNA TGTGCCAGCAGTCGGGAGGTCGGTTCCTACGAGCAGTACTTC.

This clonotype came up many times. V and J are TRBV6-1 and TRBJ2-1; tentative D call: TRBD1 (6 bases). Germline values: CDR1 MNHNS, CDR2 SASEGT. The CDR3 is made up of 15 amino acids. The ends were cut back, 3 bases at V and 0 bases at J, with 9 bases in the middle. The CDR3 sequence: CASSEDSSSYNEQFF. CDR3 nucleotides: TGTGCCAGCAGTGAGGACAGTAGCTCCTACAATGAGCAGTTCTTC.

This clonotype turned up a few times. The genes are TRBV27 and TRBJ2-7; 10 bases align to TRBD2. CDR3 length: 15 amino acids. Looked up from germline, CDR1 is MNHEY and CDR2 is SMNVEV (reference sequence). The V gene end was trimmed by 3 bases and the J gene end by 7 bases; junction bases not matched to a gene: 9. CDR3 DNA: TGTGCCAGCAGTTTGGGCAGCGGGGGGGCTCGTGAGCAGTACTTC. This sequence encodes CASSLGSGGAREQYF.

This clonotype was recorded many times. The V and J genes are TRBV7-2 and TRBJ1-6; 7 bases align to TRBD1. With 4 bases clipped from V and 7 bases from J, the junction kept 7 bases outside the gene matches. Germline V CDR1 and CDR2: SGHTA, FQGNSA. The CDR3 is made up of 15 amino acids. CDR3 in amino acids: CASSSTGTKNSPLHF. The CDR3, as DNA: TGTGCCAGCAGCTCGACAGGGACGAAAAATTCACCCCTCCACTTT.

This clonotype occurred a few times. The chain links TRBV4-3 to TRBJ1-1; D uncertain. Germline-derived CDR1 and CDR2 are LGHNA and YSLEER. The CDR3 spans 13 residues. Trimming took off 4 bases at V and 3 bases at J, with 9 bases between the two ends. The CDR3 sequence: CASSRGSHTEAFF. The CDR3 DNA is TGCGCCAGCAGCCGCGGATCGCACACTGAAGCTTTCTTT.

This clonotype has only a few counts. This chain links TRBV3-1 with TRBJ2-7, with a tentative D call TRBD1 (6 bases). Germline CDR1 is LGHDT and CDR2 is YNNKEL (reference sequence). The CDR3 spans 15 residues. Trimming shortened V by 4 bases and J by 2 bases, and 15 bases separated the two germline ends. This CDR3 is CASSPKGGAAYEQYF. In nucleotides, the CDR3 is TGTGCCAGCAGCCCTAAAGGGGGAGCAGCCTACGAGCAGTACTTC.

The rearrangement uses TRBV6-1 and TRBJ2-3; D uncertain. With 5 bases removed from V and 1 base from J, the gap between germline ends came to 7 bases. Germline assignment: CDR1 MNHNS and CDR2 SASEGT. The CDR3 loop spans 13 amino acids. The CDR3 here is CASSRSRTDTQYF. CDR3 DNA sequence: TGTGCCAGCAGTCGGAGCCGCACAGATACGCAGTATTTT.

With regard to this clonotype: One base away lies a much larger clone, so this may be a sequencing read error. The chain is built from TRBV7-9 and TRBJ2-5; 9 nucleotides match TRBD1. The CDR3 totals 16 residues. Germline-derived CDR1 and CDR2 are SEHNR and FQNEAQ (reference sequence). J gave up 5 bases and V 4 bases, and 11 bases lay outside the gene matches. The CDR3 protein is CASSSHRTGVLETQYF. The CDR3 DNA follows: TGTGCCAGCAGCTCCCACCGGACAGGGGTGTTGGAGACCCAGTACTTC.

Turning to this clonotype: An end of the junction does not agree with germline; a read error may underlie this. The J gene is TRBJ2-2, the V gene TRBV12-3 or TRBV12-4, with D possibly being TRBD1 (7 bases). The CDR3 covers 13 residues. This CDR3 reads CASRAGGPGEPFF. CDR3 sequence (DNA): TGTGCCAGCAGAGCAGGGGGGCCCGGGGAGCCGTTTTTT.

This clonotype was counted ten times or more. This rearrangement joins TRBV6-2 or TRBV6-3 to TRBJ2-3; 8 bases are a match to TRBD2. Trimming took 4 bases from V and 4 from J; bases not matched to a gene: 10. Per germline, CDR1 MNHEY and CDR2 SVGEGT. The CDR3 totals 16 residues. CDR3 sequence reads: CASSFSGGPESDTQYF. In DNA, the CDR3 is TGTGCCAGCAGTTTCTCGGGGGGGCCGGAATCAGATACGCAGTATTTT.

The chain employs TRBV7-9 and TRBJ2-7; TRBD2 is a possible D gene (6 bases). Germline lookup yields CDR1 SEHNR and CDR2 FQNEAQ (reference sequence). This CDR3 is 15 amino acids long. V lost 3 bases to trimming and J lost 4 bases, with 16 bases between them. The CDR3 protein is CASSFMWEEGYEQYF. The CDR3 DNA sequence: TGTGCCAGCAGCTTTATGTGGGAGGAAGGGTACGAGCAGTACTTC.

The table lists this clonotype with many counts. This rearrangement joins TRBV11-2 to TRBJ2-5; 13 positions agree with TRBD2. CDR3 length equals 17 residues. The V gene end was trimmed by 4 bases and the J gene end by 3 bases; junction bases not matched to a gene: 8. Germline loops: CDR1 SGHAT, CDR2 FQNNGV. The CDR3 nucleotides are TGTGCCAGCAGCTCCGGACTAGCGGGAGTAAAGGAAGAGACCCAGTACTTC. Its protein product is CASSSGLAGVKEETQYF. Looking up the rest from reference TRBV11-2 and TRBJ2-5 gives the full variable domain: EAGVAQSPRYKIIEKRQSVAFWCNPISGHATLYWYQQILGQGPKLLIQFQNNGVVDDSQLPKDRFSAERLKGVDSTLKIQPAKLEDSAVYLCASSSGLAGVKEETQYFGPGTRLLVL.

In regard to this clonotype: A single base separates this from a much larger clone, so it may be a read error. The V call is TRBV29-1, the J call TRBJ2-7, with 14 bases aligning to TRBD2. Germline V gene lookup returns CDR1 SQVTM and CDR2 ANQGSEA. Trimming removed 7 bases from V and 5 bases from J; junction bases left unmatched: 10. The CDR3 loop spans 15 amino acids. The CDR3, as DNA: TGCAGCGCCGAAGGGACTAGCGGGGGTCCCCACGAGCAGTACTTC. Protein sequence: CSAEGTSGGPHEQYF.

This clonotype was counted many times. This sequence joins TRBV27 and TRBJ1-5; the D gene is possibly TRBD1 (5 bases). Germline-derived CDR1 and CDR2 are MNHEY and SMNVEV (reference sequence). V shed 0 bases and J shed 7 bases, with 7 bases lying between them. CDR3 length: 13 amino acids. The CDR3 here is CASSLSGGQPQHF. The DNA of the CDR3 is TGTGCCAGCAGTTTATCGGGGGGACAGCCCCAGCATTTT.

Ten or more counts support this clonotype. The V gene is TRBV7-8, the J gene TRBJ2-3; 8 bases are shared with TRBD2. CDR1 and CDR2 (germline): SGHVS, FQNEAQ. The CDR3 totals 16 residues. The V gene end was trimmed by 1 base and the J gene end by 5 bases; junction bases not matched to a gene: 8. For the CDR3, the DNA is TGTGCCAGCAGCTTAGTGGTAGCGGGAAGGGGAGATACGCAGTATTTT. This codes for CASSLVVAGRGDTQYF.